These T cell receptor beta chains were read from a single sample in a study of blood T cell repertoires in COVID-19. Produced via immunoSEQ multiplex PCR; TCRdb's table is partial and in-frame only. Here the sample spans about 190,000 clones, approximately 91% being singletons. The material sequenced was peripheral blood. These receptors were collected from a man aged 25-40 years with acute or convalescent COVID-19. The CDR3 runs from the conserved cysteine through the conserved F or W. D genes are given only for firm matches. Clone size is stated in some rows and not others, as once, few, many or a class when expanded.

size	V	J	D	CDR3	DNA
.	TRBV19	TRBJ1-1	TRBD1	CAVMTGMNTEAFF	TGTGCCGTAATGACAGGGATGAACACTGAAGCTTTCTTT
.	TRBV28	TRBJ2-5	TRBD1	CASTAQGSPFQETQYF	TGTGCCAGCACCGCACAGGGGTCCCCCTTCCAAGAGACCCAGTACTTC
.	TRBV12-3/TRBV12-4	TRBJ2-4	TRBD2	CASGGGRRNIQYF	TGTGCCAGCGGGGGCGGGAGGAGGAACATTCAGTACTTC
few	TRBV27	TRBJ2-7	TRBD1	CASSSYRDRTYEQYF	TGTGCCAGCAGTTCGTACCGGGACAGGACCTACGAGCAGTACTTC
.	TRBV7-9	TRBJ2-7	.	CASSSVGRTDQYF	TGTGCCAGCAGCTCGGTCGGGCGGACAGATCAGTACTTC
.	TRBV30	TRBJ1-3	.	CASNRGAGNTIYF	TGTGCCTCTAATAGGGGCGCTGGAAACACCATATATTTT
.	TRBV7-3	TRBJ2-5	TRBD2	CASSPGGRGETQYF	TGTGCCAGCAGCCCCGGGGGGAGAGGGGAGACCCAGTACTTC
.	TRBV7-8	TRBJ1-2	TRBD1	CASSSGTASGYTF	TGTGCCAGCAGCTCAGGGACAGCAAGTGGCTACACCTTC
few	TRBV18	TRBJ1-1	.	CASSPLGTEAFF	TGTGCCAGCTCACCCCTCGGCACTGAAGCTTTCTTT
.	TRBV18	TRBJ2-3	TRBD2	CASSPFRPRSSLAGSSTDTQYF	TGTGCCAGCTCACCATTTCGACCCCGCTCTTCGCTAGCGGGATCCAGCACAGATACGCAGTATTTT
.	TRBV27	TRBJ1-1	.	CASSFSGEWTEAFF	TGTGCCAGCAGTTTTTCGGGGGAATGGACTGAAGCTTTCTTT
.	TRBV15	TRBJ1-2	.	CATSSPSKYGYTF	TGTGCCACCAGCAGCCCTTCTAAGTATGGCTACACCTTC
.	TRBV9	TRBJ2-7	.	CASSVEPGEWYEQYF	TGTGCCAGCAGCGTAGAGCCGGGAGAATGGTACGAGCAGTACTTC
.	TRBV19	TRBJ2-3	TRBD2	CASSGTSGGDTQYF	TGTGCCAGTAGCGGGACTAGCGGGGGTGATACGCAGTATTTT
.	TRBV19	TRBJ2-1	TRBD2	CASSMGWLAVNEQFF	TGTGCCAGTAGTATGGGGTGGCTAGCGGTCAATGAGCAGTTCTTC
.	TRBV7-8	TRBJ1-2	TRBD1	CASSLWTGPNYGYTF	TGTGCCAGCAGCCTGTGGACAGGGCCTAACTATGGCTACACCTTC
.	TRBV18	TRBJ1-2	.	CASSSQGDYGYTF	TGTGCCAGCTCATCGCAGGGTGATTATGGCTACACCTTC
.	TRBV4-1	TRBJ1-2	TRBD1	CASSQPRGLSYGYTF	TGCGCCAGCAGCCAACCCAGGGGGTTGAGCTATGGCTACACCTTC
.	TRBV27	TRBJ2-2	TRBD1	CASSAYLWGQGATNTGELFF	TGTGCCAGCAGTGCCTACCTTTGGGGACAGGGGGCTACAAACACCGGGGAGCTGTTTTTT
.	TRBV19	TRBJ2-5	TRBD2	CASSILGLAGLGETQYF	TGTGCCAGTAGTATTCTGGGACTAGCGGGACTAGGGGAGACCCAGTACTTC
.	TRBV5-1	TRBJ1-6	.	CASSLETGYNSPLHF	TGCGCCAGCAGCTTGGAGACAGGCTATAATTCACCCCTCCACTTT
.	TRBV7-6	TRBJ1-1	.	CASSLQAAGAWQEAFF	TGTGCCAGCAGCTTGCAAGCCGCAGGGGCCTGGCAGGAAGCTTTCTTT
.	TRBV18	TRBJ1-6	.	CASSLQGIYNSPLHF	TGTGCCAGCTCACTTCAGGGTATCTATAATTCACCCCTCCACTTT
.	TRBV29-1	TRBJ2-7	.	CSVGAGAISYEQYF	TGCAGCGTTGGGGCGGGTGCCATTTCCTACGAGCAGTACTTC
.	TRBV2	TRBJ1-3	.	CASSEDSLSGNTIYF	TGTGCCAGCAGTGAGGACAGCCTCTCTGGAAACACCATATATTTT